The 27 T cell receptor beta chains below come from one sample, sequenced in a study of blood T cell repertoires in COVID-19. Sequencing was performed with immunoSEQ multiplex PCR; in TCRdb, only in-frame clones are kept and a portion is missing. Found here are around 150,000 clones, roughly 84% of them singletons; the top ten hold roughly 7.9%. Specimen: peripheral blood. These receptors were collected from a woman in her forties or fifties in a cohort sampled during active or convalescent COVID-19.

The V call is TRBV30, the J call TRBJ1-1; 8 bases align to TRBD1. The CDR3 is 17 amino acids. Germline V gene lookup returns CDR1 GTSNPN and CDR2 SVGIG (reference sequence). J gave up 4 bases and V 7 bases, and 20 bases lay outside the gene matches. Here the CDR3 DNA reads TGTGCCTTCAACTCAGCCCGGGACAGGAGAAGCGGCACTGAAGCTTTCTTT. It encodes CAFNSARDRRSGTEAFF.

There are a few counts of this clone. The rearrangement uses TRBV7-2 and TRBJ1-1; D gene unclear. CDR3 length equals 18 residues. CDR1 and CDR2 from the germline V gene are SGHTA and FQGNSA. V lost 3 bases and J lost 3, with 23 bases in between. This chain's CDR3 is CASSFPARPGLIHTEAFF. DNA for the CDR3: TGTGCCAGCAGCTTTCCGGCCCGGCCGGGTTTAATCCACACTGAAGCTTTCTTT.

This chain uses TRBV12-3 or TRBV12-4 with TRBJ2-5, with D maybe TRBD2 (6 bases). This CDR3 spans 12 amino acids. The germline V and J ends were trimmed by 3 bases and 5 bases, with 7 bases remaining between them. CDR3: CASSLEGETQYF. CDR3 nucleotide sequence: TGTGCCAGCAGTTTGGAGGGCGAGACCCAGTACTTC.

The V and J genes are TRBV7-2 and TRBJ2-7; TRBD1 agrees at 8 bases. The CDR3 loop spans 12 amino acids. The junction had 5 bases not matched to a gene; V was cut back by 3 bases and J by 10 bases. Germline loops: CDR1 SGHTA, CDR2 FQGNSA. CDR3 residues: CASSFLGQGQYF. The CDR3 region has the DNA TGTGCCAGCAGCTTCCTAGGACAGGGCCAGTACTTC.

The V gene is TRBV7-3, the J gene TRBJ2-3; no definite D call. This CDR3 contains 18 residues. Trimming removed 1 base from V and 2 bases from J, with 19 bases in between. Germline V gives CDR1 SGHTA, CDR2 FQGTGA. The CDR3 loop is CASSLIGLGRGSTDTQYF. CDR3 nucleotide sequence: TGTGCCAGCAGCTTAATAGGCTTGGGTCGAGGATCCACAGATACGCAGTATTTT.

This clone was counted once. The rearrangement links TRBV19 to TRBJ2-2; 8 bases are a match to TRBD1. Germline values: CDR1 LNHDA, CDR2 SQIVND (reference sequence). The V segment lost 5 bases and the J segment 6 bases; nucleotides outside the gene matches: 23. The CDR3 runs to 20 residues. Here the CDR3 DNA reads TGTGCCAGTAGTGCGACAGGGGTCCAAAACTCGCTAACGAGCGCCGGGGAGCTGTTTTTT. This encodes CASSATGVQNSLTSAGELFF.

The rearrangement joins TRBV5-1 to TRBJ1-2; the D gene is possibly TRBD1 (5 bases). V lost 4 bases and J lost 3, with 10 bases in between. Germline lookup yields CDR1 SGHRS and CDR2 YFSETQ. The CDR3 is 13 residues long. The CDR3 DNA is TGCGCCAGCAGCGGGCAGGGCGACTATGGCTACACCTTC. Protein: CASSGQGDYGYTF.

The chain links TRBV18 to TRBJ1-2; the D gene is possibly TRBD1 (5 bases). Between the trimmed V and J ends, which lost 3 bases and 1 base, there was a span of 18 bases. Germline lookup yields CDR1 KGHSH and CDR2 LQKENI. The CDR3 is made up of 17 amino acids. DNA for the CDR3: TGTGCCAGCTCACCCCTCGAAATCGGGGGGGTTAACTATGGCTACACCTTC. It translates to CASSPLEIGGVNYGYTF.

This clone was detected only once. The J gene is TRBJ1-3, the V gene TRBV6-6; the D is unclear. Trimming took 8 bases from V and 0 from J, leaving 5 bases between them. Germline V gene data show CDR1 as MNHNY and CDR2 as SVGAGI (reference sequence). The CDR3 contains 12 residues. The CDR3 loop is CASRYSGNTIYF. CDR3 bases: TGTGCCAGCCGGTACTCTGGAAACACCATATATTTT.

J is TRBJ1-6 and V is TRBV7-2; D is possibly TRBD1 (6 bases). Trimming took 5 bases from V and 10 from J, leaving 21 bases between them. This CDR3 contains 16 residues. Germline-derived CDR1 and CDR2 are SGHTA and FQGNSA. The CDR3: CASSRDTLFKGSPLHF. The CDR3 region has the DNA TGTGCCAGCAGCCGGGACACCCTGTTCAAGGGGTCACCCCTCCACTTT.

This chain links TRBV29-1 with TRBJ1-2; possible D gene TRBD1, 6 bases. The germline CDR1 and CDR2 sequences are SQVTM and ANQGSEA. Between the trimmed V and J ends, which lost 7 bases and 2 bases, there was a span of 17 bases. This CDR3 is 14 amino acids long. Written as DNA, the CDR3 is TGCAGCGCCCCGACCGGGCAGGGGAACTATGGCTACACCTTC. This encodes CSAPTGQGNYGYTF.

In DNA, the CDR3 is TGTGCCAGCAGCTTAGCCCCAGGGGCCTACGAGCAGTACTTC. Its protein is CASSLAPGAYEQYF. J is TRBJ2-7 and V is TRBV11-2, with a tentative D call TRBD1 (6 bases). The CDR3 has 14 amino acids. CDR1 is SGHAT, CDR2 FQNNGV, per germline. The germline V and J ends were trimmed by 1 base and 2 bases, with 9 bases remaining between them.

The chain has TRBV7-8 and TRBJ1-1, with TRBD1 matching over 11 bases. V gave up 6 bases and J gave up 1 base; unmatched junction bases: 4. CDR3 length equals 15 residues. The V gene's germline CDR1 is SGHVS and CDR2 FQNEAQ. CDR3 DNA: TGTGCCAGCAGAGATGGACAGGGGGCGAACACTGAAGCTTTCTTT. Translating it yields CASRDGQGANTEAFF.

The genes are TRBV9 and TRBJ1-6, with D tentatively TRBD1 (5 bases). This CDR3 is 16 amino acids long. Germline V lookup: CDR1 SGDLS, CDR2 YYNGEE. V was cut by 0 bases and J by 0 bases, with 7 bases left in between. The DNA for the CDR3 is TGTGCCAGCAGCGTAGAGGGGAACTCCTATAATTCACCCCTCCACTTT. Translated, it gives CASSVEGNSYNSPLHF.

J is TRBJ2-7 and V is TRBV20-1; tentative D call: TRBD2 (6 bases). The CDR3 is 12 residues long. V was shortened by 3 bases and J by 7 bases, with 13 bases between the two germline ends. Germline V gene sequence: CDR1 DFQATT, CDR2 SNEGSKA (reference sequence). The CDR3 nucleotides are TGCAGTGCTAGTCCCGACGGGAGTGAGCAGTACTTC. Translating it yields CSASPDGSEQYF.

The chain uses TRBV28 and TRBJ2-2; D call uncertain. The CDR3 has 13 residues. CDR1 and CDR2 from the germline V gene are MDHEN and SYDVKM. Deletions cut 1 base from V and 4 bases from J, with 4 bases between. Here the CDR3 reads CASSLSGTGELFF. CDR3 nucleotide sequence: TGTGCCAGCAGTTTATCGGGCACCGGGGAGCTGTTTTTT.

The chain uses TRBV6-5 and TRBJ1-1, with no clear D. Trimming pared 7 bases from V and 5 bases from J, leaving 20 bases between. Germline-derived CDR1 and CDR2 are MNHEY and SVGAGI. The CDR3 contains 15 residues. DNA of the CDR3: TGTGCCAGCATTAACAATCGGGGAGGTGGGACTGAAGCTTTCTTT. It specifies CASINNRGGGTEAFF.

The chain carries TRBV19 and TRBJ2-3; D not certain. Trimming shortened V by 4 bases and J by 8 bases, and 16 bases separated the two germline ends. Per germline, CDR1 LNHDA and CDR2 SQIVND (reference sequence). The CDR3 totals 14 residues. CDR3 in DNA: TGTGCCAGTAGTACGAGATCCCCCTACCTTACGCAGTATTTT. Its protein product is CASSTRSPYLTQYF.

This chain links TRBV25-1 with TRBJ2-1; possible D gene TRBD1, 6 bases. Germline-derived CDR1 and CDR2 are MGHDK and SYGVNS. This CDR3 has 16 amino acids. Trimming shortened V by 5 bases and J by 0 bases, and 14 bases separated the two germline ends. CDR3: CASSPRQEVSYNEQFF. Here the CDR3 DNA reads TGTGCCAGCAGTCCCCGACAGGAGGTCTCCTACAATGAGCAGTTCTTC.

This sequence joins TRBV7-9 and TRBJ1-5; possibly TRBD1 for D (5 bases). The V gene lost 1 base and the J gene lost 9 bases, with 19 bases spanning the gap. CDR3 size: 16 residues. Germline V gene sequence: CDR1 SEHNR, CDR2 FQNEAQ (reference sequence). The CDR3 coding sequence is TGTGCCAGCAGCTTAGAGTACGGGGGGACGGAGTTGCCCCAGCATTTT. Amino acids: CASSLEYGGTELPQHF.

The rearrangement uses TRBV5-4 and TRBJ2-6; D is ambiguous. Per the germline V gene, CDR1 is SGHNT and CDR2 is YYREEE (reference sequence). V was cut by 6 bases and J by 0 bases, with 7 bases left in between. This CDR3 comprises 14 residues. The CDR3 protein is CASNENSGANVLTF. The CDR3, as DNA: TGTGCCAGCAACGAGAACTCTGGGGCCAACGTCCTGACTTTC.

The gene calls are TRBV7-8 and TRBJ2-7; D perhaps matches TRBD2 (5 bases). The V end was cut by 7 bases, the J end by 3 bases, with 13 bases between. In germline, CDR1 is SGHVS, CDR2 FQNEAQ. The CDR3 runs 13 residues. The CDR3 nucleotides read TGTGCCAGCACCGCGGGTCCGGGCTACGAGCAGTACTTC. This sequence encodes CASTAGPGYEQYF.

The chain combines TRBV25-1 with TRBJ2-7; weak D call: TRBD2 (7 bases). CDR3 length: 13 residues. The V and J ends lost 7 bases and 6 bases respectively, with 16 bases between them. Germline-derived CDR1 and CDR2 are MGHDK and SYGVNS. CDR3 sequence: CASIQGGSSEQYF. CDR3 sequence (DNA): TGTGCCAGCATACAGGGAGGGAGCAGCGAGCAGTACTTC.

This chain links TRBV19 with TRBJ1-4, with D possibly matching TRBD1 (5 bases). This CDR3 comprises 17 residues. V lost 0 bases and J lost 10, with 21 bases in between. CDR1 and CDR2 (germline): LNHDA, SQIVND (reference sequence). The CDR3 DNA reads TGTGCCAGTAGTATAGATCAAACCCGGGGGATAAGTGGAAAACTGTTTTTT. Its translation is CASSIDQTRGISGKLFF.

This chain links TRBV27 with TRBJ1-6; D is possibly TRBD1 (6 bases). CDR1 is MNHEY and CDR2 is SMNVEV in the germline V gene (reference sequence). V lost 3 bases, J lost 7 bases, and 16 bases lay in between. The CDR3 consists of 16 residues. The CDR3 sequence: CASSFIVTGYNSPLHF. CDR3 sequence (DNA): TGTGCCAGCAGTTTTATAGTCACAGGGTACAATTCACCCCTCCACTTT.

V and J are TRBV6-2 or TRBV6-3 and TRBJ2-5, with D maybe TRBD2 (6 bases). V lost 2 bases and J lost 4, with 14 bases in between. Germline V gives CDR1 MNHEY, CDR2 SVGEGT. This CDR3 has 15 amino acids. This chain's CDR3 is CASSYEGGGGETQYF. The CDR3 DNA follows: TGTGCCAGCAGTTACGAGGGAGGAGGTGGAGAGACCCAGTACTTC.

The table lists this clone with a few counts. CDR3 protein: CASSTHSGRTDTQYF. The DNA of the CDR3 is TGTGCCAGCAGCACACATAGCGGTCGCACAGATACGCAGTATTTT. This chain connects TRBV7-9 to TRBJ2-3; a possible D gene is TRBD2 (6 bases). CDR1 and CDR2 from the germline V gene are SEHNR and FQNEAQ (reference sequence). The CDR3 sequence is 15 residues long. The V end was cut by 5 bases, the J end by 1 base, with 13 bases between.